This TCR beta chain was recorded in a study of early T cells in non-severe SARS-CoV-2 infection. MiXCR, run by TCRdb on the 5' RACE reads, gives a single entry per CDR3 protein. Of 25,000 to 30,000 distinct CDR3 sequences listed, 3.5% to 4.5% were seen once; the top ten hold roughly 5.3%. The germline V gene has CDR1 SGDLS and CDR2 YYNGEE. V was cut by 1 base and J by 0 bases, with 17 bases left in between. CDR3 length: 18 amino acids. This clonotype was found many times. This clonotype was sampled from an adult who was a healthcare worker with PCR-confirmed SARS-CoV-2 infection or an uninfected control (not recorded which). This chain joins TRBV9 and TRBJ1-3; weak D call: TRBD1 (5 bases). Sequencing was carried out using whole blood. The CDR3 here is CASSVYGGHPSSGNTIYF. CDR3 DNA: TGTGCCAGCAGCGTATATGGGGGTCACCCGTCCTCTGGAAACACCATATATTTT.